What follows are 32 T cell receptor beta chains derived from one specimen sequenced in a study of vaccination effects on CD4 cells after COVID-19. The repertoire was sequenced with immunoSEQ multiplex PCR; TCRdb's copy has only in-frame clones and lacks some. The repertoire consists of over 25,000 clones, with over 60% occurring once and the leading ten covering about 6.3%. These receptors' antigens are unknown. Antigen-specific CD4+ T cells were expanded (with viral peptide pools) by the ViraFEST assay ahead of sequencing. CD4+ T cell isolation took place after about nine days of culture. All participants had two doses of either the BNT162b2 or mRNA-1273 vaccine. The sample here was CD4+ T cells from PBMCs cultured with SARS-CoV-2 spike peptides, taken after COVID-19 vaccination. These TCRs come from a human donor who received a COVID-19 vaccine. Some clones in this sample may be carry-over from other donors' samples.

V is TRBV9 and J is TRBJ1-2; D is uncertain. The V and J ends lost 0 bases and 1 base respectively, with 10 bases between them. This CDR3 has 15 amino acids. The V gene's germline CDR1 is SGDLS and CDR2 YYNGEE. In DNA form, the CDR3 reads TGTGCCAGCAGCGTAGGGTCGGGTAATAACTATGGCTACACCTTC. It is translated as CASSVGSGNNYGYTF.

The J gene is TRBJ2-1, the V gene TRBV9; the D gene could be TRBD1 or TRBD2 (5 bases each). The V gene lost 0 bases and the J gene lost 8 bases, with 9 bases spanning the gap. The CDR3 extends over 13 amino acids. Looked up from germline, CDR1 is SGDLS and CDR2 is YYNGEE. As DNA, the CDR3 is TGTGCCAGCAGCGTAGGGGGGTGGGATGAGCAGTTCTTC. Its protein is CASSVGGWDEQFF.

There are a few counts of this clone. The chain combines TRBV5-1 with TRBJ1-1; 9 bases fit TRBD1. Germline CDR1 is SGHRS and CDR2 is YFSETQ. Trimming removed 1 base from V and 5 bases from J; junction bases left unmatched: 9. This CDR3 spans 16 amino acids. For the CDR3, the DNA is TGCGCCAGCAGCTTGAGAGTACAGGGGGCCGGTACTGAAGCTTTCTTT. This translates into CASSLRVQGAGTEAFF.

This chain joins TRBV29-1 and TRBJ1-3; D is unclear. The germline V and J ends were trimmed by 4 bases and 0 bases, with 7 bases remaining between them. CDR3 length equals 13 residues. Germline CDR1 is SQVTM and CDR2 is ANQGSEA. The CDR3 DNA follows: TGCAGCGTTGTAACAGACTCTGGAAACACCATATATTTT. Translating gives CSVVTDSGNTIYF.

The gene calls are TRBV6-6 and TRBJ1-1; the D gene is possibly TRBD1 (6 bases). The V end was cut by 6 bases, the J end by 6 bases, with 20 bases between. This CDR3 region has 15 residues. The germline V gene encodes CDR1 MNHNY and CDR2 SVGAGI (reference sequence). The CDR3 region is CASRLAQGTRAEAFF. For the CDR3, the DNA is TGTGCCAGCAGATTGGCACAGGGCACTAGGGCTGAAGCTTTCTTT.

V usage is TRBV5-1 and J usage is TRBJ1-2; a weak D match, TRBD1 (5 bases). The germline V and J ends were trimmed by 0 bases and 7 bases, with 13 bases remaining between them. The length of the CDR3 is 14 residues. Germline CDR1 SGHRS, CDR2 YFSETQ. CDR3 sequence: CASSLVGAEPGYTF. The CDR3 DNA reads TGCGCCAGCAGCTTGGTCGGGGCAGAACCTGGCTACACCTTC.

The J gene is TRBJ1-4, the V gene TRBV5-1; maybe TRBD1 (6 bases). Trimming shortened V by 5 bases and J by 0 bases, and 8 bases separated the two germline ends. The CDR3 is made up of 14 amino acids. CDR1 is SGHRS and CDR2 is YFSETQ in the germline V gene. The CDR3 DNA reads as TGCGCCAGCAGGGACAGCTCAACTAATGAAAAACTGTTTTTT. Translation: CASRDSSTNEKLFF.

This clone was found a few times. This chain links TRBV10-3 with TRBJ2-1; 7 bases agree with TRBD2. Germline V gene sequence: CDR1 ENHRY, CDR2 SYGVKD. The CDR3 totals 17 residues. The V gene end was trimmed by 7 bases and the J gene end by 0 bases; junction bases not matched to a gene: 12. The CDR3 bases are TGTGCCATCACCCCAGGAGCGGGGTTTAGCTCCTACAATGAGCAGTTCTTC. It translates to CAITPGAGFSSYNEQFF.

This clone was counted a few times. V gene TRBV2 combines with J gene TRBJ1-5; D is uncertain. Germline V gives CDR1 SNHLY, CDR2 FYNNEI. The germline V and J ends were trimmed by 3 bases and 7 bases, with 10 bases remaining between them. CDR3 length: 13 residues. The CDR3 protein is CASSDEGRQPQHF. CDR3 DNA: TGTGCCAGCAGTGATGAGGGTAGGCAGCCCCAGCATTTT.

This clone was seen only once. The chain couples TRBV9 to TRBJ2-3; D is undetermined. The CDR3 length is 14 residues. Deletions cut 0 bases from V and 0 bases from J, with 5 bases between. The germline CDR1 and CDR2 sequences are SGDLS and YYNGEE. CDR3 sequence (DNA): TGTGCCAGCAGCGTAGCGTCGAGCACAGATACGCAGTATTTT. This translates into CASSVASSTDTQYF.

This clone was seen a single time. The chain recombines TRBV3-1 (or the pseudogene TRBV3-2) with TRBJ2-3; 11 bases align to TRBD2. This CDR3 has 16 residues. Per germline, CDR1 LGHDT and CDR2 YNNKEL (reference sequence). V lost 3 bases, J lost 4 bases, and 6 bases stayed unmatched. This CDR3 is CASSHFSSGGPDTQYF. The CDR3 DNA sequence: TGTGCCAGCAGCCATTTTTCTAGCGGGGGGCCAGATACGCAGTATTTT.

The V gene is TRBV20-1, the J gene TRBJ2-7; no clear D gene. The CDR3 runs to 10 residues. CDR1 DFQATT and CDR2 SNEGSKA come from the germline V gene (reference sequence). The V gene lost 6 bases and the J gene lost 6 bases, with 9 bases spanning the gap. The DNA of the CDR3 is TGCAGTGCCGGCCCTAGCGAGCAGTACGTC. Translating it yields CSAGPSEQYV.

This chain links TRBV5-4 with TRBJ1-4; the D gene is possibly TRBD1 (6 bases). CDR3 length: 15 amino acids. Germline V CDR1 and CDR2: SGHNT, YYREEE (reference sequence). Trimming took off 4 bases at V and 10 bases at J, with 20 bases between the two ends. The CDR3 region is CASSRPPGDGGKLFF. The CDR3 DNA sequence: TGTGCCAGCAGCCGCCCGCCAGGGGATGGGGGAAAACTGTTTTTT.

This chain links TRBV5-8 with TRBJ2-2, with D perhaps matching TRBD1 (5 bases). The CDR3 spans 15 residues. V gave up 1 base and J gave up 9 bases, with 16 bases separating them. Germline CDR1 is SGHTS and CDR2 is YDEGEE. The CDR3 bases are TGTGCCAGCAGCTTGTTGGGCGGAACAGGCCGGGAGCTGTTTTTT. Amino acid sequence: CASSLLGGTGRELFF.

The rearrangement links TRBV5-1 to TRBJ1-1; D remains ambiguous. V lost 0 bases and J lost 4, with 13 bases in between. The CDR3 is 15 residues long. CDR1 is SGHRS, CDR2 YFSETQ, per germline. CDR3 sequence reads: CASSLDRSYGTEAFF. The CDR3 nucleotides are TGCGCCAGCAGCTTGGACAGATCATATGGCACTGAAGCTTTCTTT.

This sequence joins TRBV5-1 and TRBJ2-7; D not certain. Trimming removed 0 bases at V and 3 bases at J, with 7 bases between. The germline V gene has CDR1 SGHRS and CDR2 YFSETQ. The CDR3 contains 13 residues. CDR3 amino acids: CASSLGTGYEQYV. CDR3 bases: TGCGCCAGCAGCTTGGGGACGGGCTACGAGCAGTACGTC.

The chain is built from TRBV30 and TRBJ1-1, with a weak D call TRBD1 (6 bases). Germline V lookup: CDR1 GTSNPN, CDR2 SVGIG (reference sequence). CDR3 size: 14 residues. Trimming cost V 0 bases and J 7 bases, with 15 bases left between them. The CDR3 sequence is CAWSVKRQGFEAFF. The CDR3, as DNA: TGTGCCTGGAGTGTTAAAAGGCAGGGGTTTGAAGCTTTCTTT.

The genes are TRBV5-1 and TRBJ2-3, with TRBD1 as a possible D gene (5 bases). The CDR3 covers 15 residues. Germline V gene sequence: CDR1 SGHRS, CDR2 YFSETQ. V lost 4 bases and J lost 1, with 13 bases in between. This CDR3 is CASSHQDTRTDTQYF. CDR3 DNA: TGCGCCAGCAGCCATCAGGACACCCGCACAGATACGCAGTATTTT.

This rearrangement joins TRBV12-3 or TRBV12-4 to TRBJ2-3; D not certain. Between the trimmed V and J ends, which lost 5 bases and 0 bases, there was a span of 6 bases. This CDR3 spans 13 amino acids. This chain's CDR3 is CASSVDSTDTQYF. Written as DNA, the CDR3 is TGTGCCAGCAGTGTGGATAGCACAGATACGCAGTATTTT.

V and J are TRBV5-1 and TRBJ2-5; D call uncertain. There are 13 residues in the CDR3. Per germline, CDR1 SGHRS and CDR2 YFSETQ. The V end lost 0 bases, the J end lost 2 bases, and 5 bases lay between the germline ends. CDR3 loop: CASSLGPQETQYF. The DNA of the CDR3 is TGCGCCAGCAGCTTGGGACCTCAAGAGACCCAGTACTTC.

The gene calls are TRBV9 and TRBJ2-3, with a weak D call TRBD1 (5 bases). V shed 4 bases and J shed 1 base, with 16 bases lying between them. The germline V gene encodes CDR1 SGDLS and CDR2 YYNGEE. This CDR3 is built from 16 residues. CDR3 in DNA: TGTGCCAGCAGCCAAAGACAGCACGTTGGCACAGATACGCAGTATTTT. Translation gives CASSQRQHVGTDTQYF.

The V call is TRBV18, the J call TRBJ1-6; D is unresolved. CDR3 length equals 14 residues. Trimming left V 5 bases short and J 6 bases short, with 11 bases between. Germline V lookup: CDR1 KGHSH, CDR2 LQKENI. DNA for the CDR3: TGTGCCAGCTCAAAAGATCTGAGTAATTCACCCCTCCACTTT. Translated: CASSKDLSNSPLHF.

This clone was recorded a few times. This chain connects TRBV5-6 to TRBJ1-1; 11 bases map to TRBD1. Germline CDR1 SGHDT, CDR2 YYEEEE. The CDR3 has 15 residues. V lost 4 bases, J lost 5 bases, and 7 bases stayed unmatched. The CDR3 DNA is TGTGCCAGCAGCCCGGGGGGACAGGGGGGGACTGAAGCTTTCTTT. It is translated as CASSPGGQGGTEAFF.

V gene TRBV7-8 combines with J gene TRBJ2-7; a weak D match, TRBD2 (6 bases). Trimming stripped 3 bases from V and 1 base from J, with 10 bases between. CDR3 length equals 14 residues. Germline-derived CDR1 and CDR2 are SGHVS and FQNEAQ. The CDR3 DNA reads as TGTGCCAGCAGCTTGGGACTTCAATCCTACGAGCAGTACGTC. Its translation is CASSLGLQSYEQYV.

This chain uses TRBV24-1 with TRBJ2-1, with D perhaps matching TRBD1 (6 bases). The germline V gene encodes CDR1 KGHDR and CDR2 SFDVKD. The CDR3 is 16 amino acids. V was cut by 3 bases and J by 8 bases, with 19 bases left in between. DNA of the CDR3: TGTGCCACCAGTGATCCTAAACTTGACAGGACAGATGAGCAGTTCTTC. Translation: CATSDPKLDRTDEQFF.

The gene calls are TRBV4-2 and TRBJ1-4; a possible D gene is TRBD1 (6 bases). CDR3 length: 15 residues. CDR1 LGHNA and CDR2 YNFKEQ come from the germline V gene. The germline V and J ends were trimmed by 4 bases and 5 bases, with 14 bases remaining between them. CDR3 loop: CASSRGADGNEKLFF. DNA for the CDR3: TGTGCCAGCAGCCGGGGGGCGGACGGGAATGAAAAACTGTTTTTT.

The chain recombines TRBV11-2 with TRBJ2-1; a weak D match, TRBD1 (6 bases). Deletions cut 5 bases from V and 5 bases from J, with 10 bases between. CDR1 SGHAT and CDR2 FQNNGV come from the germline V gene. The CDR3 is 13 amino acids. CDR3 coding DNA: TGTGCCAGCAGCGCAGACAGGAACAATGAGCAGTTCTTC. This gives the protein CASSADRNNEQFF.

The chain combines TRBV18 with TRBJ1-1; D gene unclear. This CDR3 is built from 13 residues. CDR1 is KGHSH, CDR2 LQKENI, per germline. The V gene lost 4 bases and the J gene lost 2 bases, with 8 bases spanning the gap. Here the CDR3 reads CASSRDGNTEAFF. CDR3 coding DNA: TGTGCCAGCTCACGAGACGGTAACACTGAAGCTTTCTTT.

This chain uses TRBV4-2 with TRBJ1-1; D is possibly TRBD1 (5 bases). The CDR3 contains 14 residues. Trimming stripped 3 bases from V and 1 base from J, with 9 bases between. The V gene's germline CDR1 is LGHNA and CDR2 YNFKEQ. The CDR3 sequence: CASSQRGWNTEAFF. CDR3 DNA sequence: TGTGCCAGCAGCCAGAGGGGCTGGAACACTGAAGCTTTCTTT.

The chain joins TRBV3-1 (or the pseudogene TRBV3-2) to TRBJ1-2; D is unclear. V lost 4 bases and J 2 bases, leaving 8 bases between the germline ends. CDR1 and CDR2 from the germline V gene are LGHDT and YNNKEL (reference sequence). This CDR3 is 13 amino acids long. In DNA, the CDR3 is TGTGCCAGCAGCCGAGAAGGAAACTATGGCTACACCTTC. It encodes CASSREGNYGYTF.

This chain links TRBV7-2 with TRBJ2-3, with D maybe TRBD1 (5 bases). V was clipped by 2 bases and J by 3 bases, with 12 bases between them. The CDR3 has 15 residues. CDR1 SGHTA and CDR2 FQGNSA come from the germline V gene. The CDR3 DNA reads as TGTGCCAGCAGCTTACAGGGCATTCGGACAGATACGCAGTATTTT. As protein: CASSLQGIRTDTQYF.

V usage is TRBV18 and J usage is TRBJ1-2; 7 bases are shared with TRBD1. Germline V gene lookup returns CDR1 KGHSH and CDR2 LQKENI. V lost 5 bases, J lost 7 bases, and 13 bases stayed unmatched. The CDR3 is 15 amino acids. CDR3: CASSESGGPSIGYTF. For the CDR3, the DNA is TGTGCCAGCTCAGAATCAGGGGGGCCTTCGATTGGCTACACCTTC.